Shown below are 17 T cell receptor beta chains from a single sample sequenced in a study of cytomegalovirus exposure and HLA in healthy donors. The PCR was carried out with 60 Vbeta primers and 13 Jbeta primers. The protocol was immunoSEQ multiplex PCR, while the TCRdb copy is restricted to in-frame clones and leaves out a portion. The sample lists 150,000 to 200,000 clones, 80% to 85% occurring once. Input material: PBMCs. The receptors come from a woman aged 18-29 years in good health and CMV-seronegative.

This rearrangement joins TRBV5-1 to TRBJ1-1; 9 nucleotides agree with TRBD1. The germline gives CDR1 SGHRS, CDR2 YFSETQ. V shed 3 bases and J 0 bases; nucleotides not matched to a gene: 6. CDR3 length equals 16 residues. Here the CDR3 reads CASSWDRDRVNTEAFF. For the CDR3, the DNA is TGCGCCAGCAGCTGGGACCGGGACAGGGTGAACACTGAAGCTTTCTTT. Full variable domain (outside the CDR3, taken from reference TRBV5-1 and TRBJ1-1): KAGVTQTPRYLIKTRGQQVTLSCSPISGHRSVSWYQQTPGQGLQFLFEYFSETQRNKGNFPGRFSGRQFSNSRSEMNVSTLELGDSALYLCASSWDRDRVNTEAFFGQGTRLTVV.

This chain connects TRBV29-1 to TRBJ1-1, with D possibly matching TRBD1 (6 bases). Germline V gene data show CDR1 as SQVTM and CDR2 as ANQGSEA. The CDR3 runs 13 residues. CDR3 sequence reads: CTVQGQVNTEAFF. The CDR3 nucleotides read TGCACCGTACAGGGCCAGGTGAACACTGAAGCTTTCTTT.

The chain is built from TRBV4-2 and TRBJ2-3, with D hard to call. The V gene's germline CDR1 is LGHNA and CDR2 YNFKEQ. Between the trimmed V and J ends, which lost 1 base and 1 base, there was a span of 12 bases. CDR3 length: 16 amino acids. In DNA, the CDR3 is TGTGCCAGCAGCCAAGGGTCGAGCGACCGCACAGATACGCAGTATTTT. Amino acid sequence: CASSQGSSDRTDTQYF.

V is TRBV2 and J is TRBJ2-6; 8 nucleotides align to TRBD1. There are 17 residues in the CDR3. Per germline, CDR1 SNHLY and CDR2 FYNNEI. V trimming: 6 bases; J trimming: 1 base; junction bases outside the gene matches: 8. For the CDR3, the DNA is TGTGCCAGCAGCCCTAAATACAGGGGGTCTGGGGCCAACGTCCTGACTTTC. Its translation is CASSPKYRGSGANVLTF. The variable domain in full, completed from reference TRBV2 and TRBJ2-6, reads EPEVTQTPSHQVTQMGQEVILRCVPISNHLYFYWYRQILGQKVEFLVSFYNNEISEKSEIFDDQFSVERPDGSNFTLKIRSTKLEDSAMYFCASSPKYRGSGANVLTFGAGSRLTVL.

The chain uses TRBV30 and TRBJ2-3; the D is unclear. Germline V gene lookup returns CDR1 GTSNPN and CDR2 SVGIG (reference sequence). This CDR3 contains 12 residues. V dropped 3 bases and J dropped 3 bases, with 7 bases sitting between them. The CDR3 nucleotides read TGTGCCTGGAGGAGGATAACAGATACGCAGTATTTT. Protein sequence: CAWRRITDTQYF.

V and J are TRBV6-5 and TRBJ1-1, with no clear D. V shed 5 bases and J shed 7 bases, with 11 bases lying between them. Germline CDR1 is MNHEY and CDR2 is SVGAGI. CDR3 length equals 12 residues. CDR3 protein: CASSTSDNEAFF. The CDR3 coding sequence is TGTGCCAGCAGTACAAGTGACAATGAAGCTTTCTTT.

This clone was seen only once. The rearrangement links TRBV5-1 to TRBJ2-7; D uncertain. The V end lost 1 base, the J end lost 2 bases, and 7 bases lay between the germline ends. The CDR3 sequence is 13 residues long. Germline V gene sequence: CDR1 SGHRS, CDR2 YFSETQ. The CDR3 here is CASSLFSTYEQYF. The DNA for the CDR3 is TGCGCCAGCAGCTTGTTCAGTACCTACGAGCAGTACTTC.

This sequence joins TRBV15 and TRBJ1-2, with TRBD1 matching 7 bases. This CDR3 has 16 residues. V was clipped by 4 bases and J by 0 bases; unmatched bases: 8. CDR1 LNHNV and CDR2 YYDKDF come from the germline V gene (reference sequence). CDR3 amino acids: CATSILPGGANYGYTF. The DNA for the CDR3 is TGTGCCACCAGCATTCTCCCAGGGGGAGCTAACTATGGCTACACCTTC.

The chain carries TRBV28 and TRBJ2-6; D gene uncertain. Per germline, CDR1 MDHEN and CDR2 SYDVKM. This CDR3 spans 12 amino acids. V was pared by 8 bases and J by 1 base, with 3 bases between. CDR3 loop: CASSSGANVLTF. The CDR3 coding sequence is TGTGCCAGCTCTTCTGGGGCCAACGTCCTGACTTTC.

The J gene is TRBJ1-2, the V gene TRBV30; D might be TRBD1 (5 bases). V was pared by 3 bases and J by 10 bases, with 9 bases between. Germline V gives CDR1 GTSNPN, CDR2 SVGIG (reference sequence). This CDR3 comprises 10 residues. CDR3 loop: CAWRTEVYTF. As DNA, the CDR3 is TGTGCCTGGAGGACAGAGGTCTACACCTTC. The whole variable domain, filled in from reference TRBV30 and TRBJ1-2, reads SQTIHQWPATLVQPVGSPLSLECTVEGTSNPNLYWYRQAAGRGLQLLFYSVGIGQISSEVPQNLSASRPQDRQFILSSKKLLLSDSGFYLCAWRTEVYTFGSGTRLTVV.

The CDR3 DNA sequence: TGTGCCAGCAGCCCTAAGTTGGGGACGGGGACAGTTGAAGCTTTCTTT. Protein sequence: CASSPKLGTGTVEAFF. The chain employs TRBV9 and TRBJ1-1; TRBD1 matches 7 bases. The germline gives CDR1 SGDLS, CDR2 YYNGEE. With 4 bases clipped from V and 7 bases from J, the junction kept 16 bases outside the gene matches. This CDR3 region has 16 residues.

The genes are TRBV27 and TRBJ1-5; D gene uncertain. CDR1 and CDR2 (germline): MNHEY, SMNVEV (reference sequence). This CDR3 contains 14 residues. Trimming took off 5 bases at V and 3 bases at J, with 11 bases between the two ends. The chain's CDR3 is CASSTGSPNQPQHF. Here the CDR3 DNA reads TGTGCCAGCAGTACGGGGAGCCCCAATCAGCCCCAGCATTTT.

This chain connects TRBV11-2 to TRBJ1-2, with TRBD1 as a possible D gene (6 bases). This CDR3 comprises 15 residues. Germline CDR1 SGHAT, CDR2 FQNNGV. Trimming shortened V by 0 bases and J by 7 bases, and 15 bases separated the two germline ends. In DNA, the CDR3 is TGTGCCAGCAGCTTAGAGGTGCAGGGGTTCAGTGGCTACACCTTC. Translated, it gives CASSLEVQGFSGYTF. Combining the CDR3 with reference TRBV11-2 and TRBJ1-2 gives the whole variable domain EAGVAQSPRYKIIEKRQSVAFWCNPISGHATLYWYQQILGQGPKLLIQFQNNGVVDDSQLPKDRFSAERLKGVDSTLKIQPAKLEDSAVYLCASSLEVQGFSGYTFGSGTRLTVV.

The rearrangement joins TRBV7-8 to TRBJ1-4; TRBD1 matches at 9 bases. CDR3 size: 15 residues. V trimming: 5 bases; J trimming: 5 bases; junction bases outside the gene matches: 6. In germline, CDR1 is SGHVS, CDR2 FQNEAQ. The CDR3 loop is CASSLGTGWNEKLFF. CDR3 nucleotide sequence: TGTGCCAGCAGCCTCGGGACAGGGTGGAATGAAAAACTGTTTTTT.

J is TRBJ2-5 and V is TRBV30; D is perhaps TRBD1 (6 bases). The CDR3 sequence is 12 residues long. In germline, CDR1 is GTSNPN, CDR2 SVGIG (reference sequence). V was trimmed by 4 bases and J by 11 bases, leaving 17 bases between them. The CDR3 coding sequence is TGTGCCTGGAATCAGGGGACCTATGAGCAGTACTTC. Protein sequence: CAWNQGTYEQYF. Using reference TRBV30 and TRBJ2-5 for the parts outside the CDR3, the full variable domain is SQTIHQWPATLVQPVGSPLSLECTVEGTSNPNLYWYRQAAGRGLQLLFYSVGIGQISSEVPQNLSASRPQDRQFILSSKKLLLSDSGFYLCAWNQGTYEQYFGPGTRLLVL.

The chain is built from TRBV27 and TRBJ1-1, with 7 nucleotides matching TRBD1. Looked up from germline, CDR1 is MNHEY and CDR2 is SMNVEV (reference sequence). CDR3 size: 16 residues. V shed 3 bases and J 4 bases; nucleotides not matched to a gene: 11. CDR3 bases: TGTGCCAGCAGTTTCCTAGGGGGCGAAGGGTCCACTGAAGCTTTCTTT. Protein: CASSFLGGEGSTEAFF.

The chain is built from TRBV27 and TRBJ1-6, with no clear D. CDR3 size: 14 residues. CDR1 is MNHEY and CDR2 is SMNVEV in the germline V gene (reference sequence). Trimming pared 4 bases from V and 4 bases from J, leaving 8 bases between. This CDR3 reads CASSSGVYNSPLHF. The CDR3 nucleotides read TGTGCCAGCAGTTCAGGCGTTTATAATTCACCCCTCCACTTT.